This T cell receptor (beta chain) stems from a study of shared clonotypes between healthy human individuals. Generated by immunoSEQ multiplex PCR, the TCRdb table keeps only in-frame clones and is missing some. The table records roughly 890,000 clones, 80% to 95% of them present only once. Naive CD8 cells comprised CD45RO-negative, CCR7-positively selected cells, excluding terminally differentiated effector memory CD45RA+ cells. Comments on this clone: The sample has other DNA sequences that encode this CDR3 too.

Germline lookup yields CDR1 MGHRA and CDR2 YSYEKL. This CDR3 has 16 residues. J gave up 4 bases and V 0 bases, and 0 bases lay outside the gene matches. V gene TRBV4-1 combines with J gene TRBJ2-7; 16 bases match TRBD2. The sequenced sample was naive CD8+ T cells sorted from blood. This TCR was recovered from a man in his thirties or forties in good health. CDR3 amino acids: CASSQEGLAGGYEQYF. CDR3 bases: TGCGCCAGCAGCCAAGAGGGACTAGCGGGAGGGTACGAGCAGTACTTC.